This TCR beta chain was observed in a study of T cell responses to AZD1222 COVID-19 vaccine. Findings and caveats of the study: Spike-wide vaccine-associated CD4 TCRs dominated at 160-218 and 743-854. Targets within unmutated variant regions were reportedly found for nearly half of spike-specific TCRs. Scientists sampled the repertoires only once the peak T cell response had passed.

Profiling relied on immunoSEQ multiplex PCR, and the TCRdb table lists in-frame clones only, not all of them. The sample carries 100,000 to 150,000 clones, around 87% recorded once. The CDR3 length is 14 residues. Germline CDR1 and CDR2: KGHSH and LQKENI. V trimming: 1 base; J trimming: 6 bases; junction bases outside the gene matches: 3. Comments on this clone: Its antigen is unidentified.

The J gene is TRBJ2-1, the V gene TRBV18; 7 bases agree with TRBD1. The clonotype was recovered from an adult in good health. The specimen was peripheral blood, collected on day 0 of AZD1222 vaccination. The CDR3 region is CASSPQTGANEQFF. CDR3 DNA sequence: TGTGCCAGCTCACCACAAACAGGGGCCAATGAGCAGTTCTTC.